These 20 T cell receptor beta chains came from one sample sequenced in a study of shared clonotypes between healthy human individuals. The data were produced by immunoSEQ multiplex PCR, yet TCRdb's version contains in-frame clones alone and is incomplete. The table records more than 1.2 million clones, approximately 98.5% of them present only once. The material sequenced was naive CD4+ T cells sorted from blood. The subset: CD45RA+ positively selected. The origin of the receptors is a man younger than 45 in good health.

The CDR3 here is CASSLVGQETQYF. The CDR3 region has the DNA TGTGCCAGCAGCTTGGTTGGGCAAGAGACCCAGTACTTC. The chain couples TRBV5-6 to TRBJ2-5; D not resolved. The length of the CDR3 is 13 residues. Germline V gene sequence: CDR1 SGHDT, CDR2 YYEEEE. V lost 0 bases and J lost 2, with 5 bases in between.

Concerning this clone: The same CDR3 also results from other DNA sequences found in this sample. The rearrangement uses TRBV29-1 and TRBJ2-5; weak D call: TRBD2 (6 bases). There are 12 residues in the CDR3. The V end lost 1 base, the J end lost 4 bases, and 7 bases lay between the germline ends. Germline V lookup: CDR1 SQVTM, CDR2 ANQGSEA. CDR3: CSVEGGGETQYF. The CDR3 DNA is TGCAGCGTTGAAGGGGGAGGAGAGACCCAGTACTTC.

The rearrangement uses TRBV6-5 and TRBJ2-5; possible D gene TRBD1, 5 bases. CDR3 length: 14 amino acids. V was cut by 0 bases and J by 4 bases, with 9 bases left in between. Germline CDR1 reads MNHEY; CDR2 reads SVGAGI. Written as DNA, the CDR3 is TGTGCCAGCAGTTACTCACGACAGTCAGAGACCCAGTACTTC. Its protein is CASSYSRQSETQYF.

The chain has TRBV5-4 and TRBJ1-1; a possible D gene is TRBD1 (5 bases). This CDR3 is 15 amino acids long. The V gene's germline CDR1 is SGHNT and CDR2 YYREEE (reference sequence). Trimming removed 4 bases at V and 1 base at J, with 14 bases between. CDR3 residues: CASSQDTGQNTEAFF. The CDR3, as DNA: TGTGCCAGCAGCCAAGATACCGGACAGAACACTGAAGCTTTCTTT.

The chain links TRBV5-4 to TRBJ2-5; TRBD1 matches 9 bases. The trim removed 4 bases at V and 4 bases at J, leaving 5 bases unmatched. The CDR3 contains 14 residues. Germline V gene sequence: CDR1 SGHNT, CDR2 YYREEE (reference sequence). CDR3 sequence (DNA): TGTGCCAGCAGCCGGGACAGGGTCGTAGAGACCCAGTACTTC. It specifies CASSRDRVVETQYF.

V and J are TRBV28 and TRBJ2-1, with 7 bases fitting TRBD2. Germline V CDR1 and CDR2: MDHEN, SYDVKM. V lost 5 bases, J lost 6 bases, and 4 bases stayed unmatched. This CDR3 spans 13 amino acids. The DNA for the CDR3 is TGTGCCAGCAGTCTGAGGACTAGCAATGAGCAGTTCTTC. Its translation: CASSLRTSNEQFF. The full variable domain, completed using reference TRBV28 and TRBJ2-1, is DVKVTQSSRYLVKRTGEKVFLECVQDMDHENMFWYRQDPGLGLRLIYFSYDVKMKEKGDIPEGYSVSREKKERFSLILESASTNQTSMYLCASSLRTSNEQFFGPGTRLTVL.

The genes are TRBV10-2 and TRBJ2-7; D assignment may be TRBD1 or TRBD2 (5 bases each). This CDR3 comprises 15 residues. V was shortened by 3 bases and J by 2 bases, with 14 bases between the two germline ends. Looked up from germline, CDR1 is WSHSY and CDR2 is SAAADI. In DNA, the CDR3 is TGCGCCAGCAGTGATGTGGGGGTGGGGGCCTACGAGCAGTACTTC. This gives the protein CASSDVGVGAYEQYF.

The rearrangement uses TRBV7-8 and TRBJ1-3; 7 nucleotides match TRBD1. The trim removed 4 bases at V and 4 bases at J, leaving 7 bases unmatched. The CDR3 spans 15 residues. Germline V gene lookup returns CDR1 SGHVS and CDR2 FQNEAQ. This CDR3 reads CASSSNRGPGNTIYF. DNA of the CDR3: TGTGCCAGCAGCTCTAACAGGGGTCCCGGAAACACCATATATTTT.

This clone was seen once. V usage is TRBV10-1 and J usage is TRBJ2-5, with a possible D match to TRBD2 (6 bases). The CDR3 is 14 amino acids. The germline V gene encodes CDR1 WNHNN and CDR2 SYGVQD (reference sequence). V shed 6 bases and J shed 2 bases, with 13 bases lying between them. In DNA form, the CDR3 reads TGCGCCAGCAGCGAGGGACTGGAGCAAGAGACCCAGTACTTC. Protein product: CASSEGLEQETQYF.

This rearrangement joins TRBV5-1 to TRBJ2-5; the match to TRBD2 covers 12 bases. CDR1 and CDR2 from the germline V gene are SGHRS and YFSETQ. Trimming removed 2 bases from V and 2 bases from J; junction bases left unmatched: 10. The CDR3 consists of 18 residues. The CDR3 loop reads CASSLAGTSGLLQETQYF. CDR3 nucleotides: TGCGCCAGCAGCTTAGCCGGGACTAGCGGGTTGTTGCAAGAGACCCAGTACTTC.

The chain employs TRBV6-1 and TRBJ1-3, with a weak D call TRBD1 (6 bases). The CDR3 is 16 residues long. Trimming cost V 4 bases and J 0 bases, with 13 bases left between them. CDR1 and CDR2 (germline): MNHNS, SASEGT. The CDR3 sequence: CASSAWTVSSGNTIYF. CDR3 nucleotide sequence: TGTGCCAGCAGTGCCTGGACAGTCTCCTCTGGAAACACCATATATTTT.

The V and J genes are TRBV7-9 and TRBJ2-5; no reliable D call. The CDR3 totals 10 residues. Trimming cost V 4 bases and J 8 bases, with 5 bases left between them. From germline, CDR1 is SEHNR and CDR2 FQNEAQ (reference sequence). CDR3 sequence reads: CASSSLTQYF. CDR3 nucleotide sequence: TGTGCCAGCAGCTCCCTCACCCAGTACTTC. The full variable domain, completed using reference TRBV7-9 and TRBJ2-5, is DTGVSQNPRHKITKRGQNVTFRCDPISEHNRLYWYRQTLGQGPEFLTYFQNEAQLEKSRLLSDRFSAERPKGSFSTLEIQRTEQGDSAMYLCASSSLTQYFGPGTRLLVL.

The chain joins TRBV29-1 to TRBJ2-7, with unresolved D. Germline V gives CDR1 SQVTM, CDR2 ANQGSEA. V shed 5 bases and J shed 4 bases, with 21 bases lying between them. The CDR3 length is 15 residues. The CDR3 here is CSVRAGLGIPYEQYF. DNA for the CDR3: TGCAGCGTTCGGGCAGGTCTCGGAATCCCGTACGAGCAGTACTTC.

The V call is TRBV10-1, the J call TRBJ1-1; possible D gene TRBD1, 5 bases. The CDR3 contains 15 residues. Trimming shortened V by 0 bases and J by 6 bases, and 14 bases separated the two germline ends. CDR1 and CDR2 from the germline V gene are WNHNN and SYGVQD (reference sequence). CDR3 nucleotides: TGCGCCAGCAGTGAGTCGGCCCAGGGAGGCGCTGAAGCTTTCTTT. Translating it yields CASSESAQGGAEAFF.

The V gene is TRBV5-1, the J gene TRBJ2-7; D is uncertain. Deletions cut 2 bases from V and 4 bases from J, with 13 bases between. The CDR3 is 14 residues long. CDR1 is SGHRS, CDR2 YFSETQ, per germline. The CDR3 sequence: CASSFSPPSYEQYF. In DNA form, the CDR3 reads TGCGCCAGCAGCTTCTCCCCCCCGTCATACGAGCAGTACTTC.

The chain joins TRBV7-6 to TRBJ2-2, with a weak D call TRBD1 (5 bases). Trimming pared 2 bases from V and 4 bases from J, leaving 11 bases between. The length of the CDR3 is 15 residues. From germline, CDR1 is SGHVS and CDR2 FNYEAQ. The CDR3 protein is CASSLKPQATGELFF. For the CDR3, the DNA is TGTGCCAGCAGCTTAAAACCACAGGCCACCGGGGAGCTGTTTTTT.

The rearrangement uses TRBV25-1 and TRBJ2-3; TRBD1 agrees at 12 bases. The CDR3 runs 16 residues. J was trimmed by 5 bases and V by 2 bases; bases with no gene match: 5. The V gene's germline CDR1 is MGHDK and CDR2 SYGVNS. The CDR3: CASSELGQGAEDTQYF. The DNA of the CDR3 is TGTGCCAGCAGTGAACTGGGACAGGGGGCTGAAGATACGCAGTATTTT. The full variable domain, its missing parts supplied by reference TRBV25-1 and TRBJ2-3, is EADIYQTPRYLVIGTGKKITLECSQTMGHDKMYWYQQDPGMELHLIHYSYGVNSTEKGDLSSESTVSRIRTEHFPLTLESARPSHTSQYLCASSELGQGAEDTQYFGPGTRLTVL.

CDR3 region: CASSRTIERTYNEQFF. For the CDR3, the DNA is TGTGCCAGCAGCCGCACGATAGAGCGAACCTACAATGAGCAGTTCTTC. This chain uses TRBV11-2 with TRBJ2-1; no firm D call. Germline CDR1 reads SGHAT; CDR2 reads FQNNGV. The CDR3 spans 16 residues. The germline V and J ends were trimmed by 5 bases and 2 bases, with 16 bases remaining between them.

Of note for this clone: The sample carries other DNA sequences with the same CDR3. This sequence joins TRBV18 and TRBJ1-5; no clear D gene. This CDR3 has 14 residues. Germline V lookup: CDR1 KGHSH, CDR2 LQKENI. The germline V and J ends were trimmed by 2 bases and 2 bases, with 7 bases remaining between them. The CDR3 here is CASSPIGGNQPQHF. CDR3 bases: TGTGCCAGCTCACCAATTGGGGGCAATCAGCCCCAGCATTTT.

The genes are TRBV10-3 and TRBJ2-7, with TRBD2 matching 9 bases. Germline V CDR1 and CDR2: ENHRY, SYGVKD. The CDR3 covers 14 residues. Unmatched junction bases numbered 8, after V lost 8 bases and J lost 3 bases. The CDR3, as DNA: TGTGCCATCCAGATCTCTAGCGGGGTCTACGAGCAGTACTTC. This encodes CAIQISSGVYEQYF.